This T cell receptor (beta chain) was sequenced in a study of OX40 agonist ivuxolimab in advanced cancers. Whole-study context: Patients assigned to dose escalation were diagnosed with hepatocellular carcinoma, melanoma, renal cell or head and neck cancer.

The trim removed 2 bases at V and 0 bases at J, leaving 1 base unmatched. Germline CDR1 reads MDHEN; CDR2 reads SYDVKM. The CDR3 length is 15 residues. Method: immunoSEQ multiplex PCR; TCRdb's copy keeps in-frame clones and lacks some. The table shows around 30,000 clones, with less than 90% occurring only once. The origin of this receptor is an adult with an advanced solid tumor such as melanoma, head and neck, liver or kidney cancer. The rearrangement links TRBV28 to TRBJ2-4; 7 bases align to TRBD1. Sequenced here: CD4+ or CD8+ T cells sorted from blood, sampled in a trial of the OX40 agonist ivuxolimab. CDR3 sequence (DNA): TGTGCCAGCAGTTTAGACAGGGAAGCCAAAAACATTCAGTACTTC. Translated: CASSLDREAKNIQYF.